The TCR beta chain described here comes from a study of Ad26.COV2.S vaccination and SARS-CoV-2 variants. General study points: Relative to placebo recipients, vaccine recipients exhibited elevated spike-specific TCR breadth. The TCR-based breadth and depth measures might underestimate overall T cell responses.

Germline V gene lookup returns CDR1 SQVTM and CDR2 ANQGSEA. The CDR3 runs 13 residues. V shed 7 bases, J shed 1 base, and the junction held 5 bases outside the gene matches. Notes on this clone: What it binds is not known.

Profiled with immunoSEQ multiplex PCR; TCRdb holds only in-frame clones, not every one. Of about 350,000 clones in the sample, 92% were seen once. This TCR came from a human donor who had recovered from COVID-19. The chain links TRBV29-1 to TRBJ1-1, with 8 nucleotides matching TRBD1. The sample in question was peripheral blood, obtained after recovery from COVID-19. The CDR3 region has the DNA TGCAGCGGTCTGACAGGGGCGAACACTGAAGCTTTCTTT. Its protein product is CSGLTGANTEAFF.